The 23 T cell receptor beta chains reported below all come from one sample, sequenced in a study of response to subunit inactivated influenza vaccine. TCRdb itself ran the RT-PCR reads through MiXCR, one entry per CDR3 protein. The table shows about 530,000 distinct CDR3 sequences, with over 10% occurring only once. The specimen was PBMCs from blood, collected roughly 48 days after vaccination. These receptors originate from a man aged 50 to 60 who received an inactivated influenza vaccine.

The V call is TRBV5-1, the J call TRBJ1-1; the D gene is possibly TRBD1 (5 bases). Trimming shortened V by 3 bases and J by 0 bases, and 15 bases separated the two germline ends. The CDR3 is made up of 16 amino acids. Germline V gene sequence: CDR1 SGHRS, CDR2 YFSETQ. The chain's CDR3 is CASSSRGSNMNTEAFF. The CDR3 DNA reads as TGCGCCAGCAGCTCGAGGGGCAGTAACATGAACACTGAAGCTTTCTTT. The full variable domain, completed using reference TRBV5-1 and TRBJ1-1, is KAGVTQTPRYLIKTRGQQVTLSCSPISGHRSVSWYQQTPGQGLQFLFEYFSETQRNKGNFPGRFSGRQFSNSRSEMNVSTLELGDSALYLCASSSRGSNMNTEAFFGQGTRLTVV.

CDR3 sequence (DNA): TGCAGTGCCTCCGCTGGTAGCGGGGGGACATACAATGAGCAGTTCTTC. It translates to CSASAGSGGTYNEQFF. The chain employs TRBV20-1 and TRBJ2-1; 10 positions agree with TRBD2. With 6 bases clipped from V and 4 bases from J, the junction kept 12 bases outside the gene matches. The length of the CDR3 is 16 residues. Germline V gene sequence: CDR1 DFQATT, CDR2 SNEGSKA (reference sequence).

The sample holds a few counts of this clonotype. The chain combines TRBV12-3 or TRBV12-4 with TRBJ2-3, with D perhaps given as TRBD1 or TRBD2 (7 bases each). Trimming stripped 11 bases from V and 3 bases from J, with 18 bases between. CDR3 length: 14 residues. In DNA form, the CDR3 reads TGTGCCTCCCAGGGGGGGTTGCCTACAGATACGCAGTATTTT. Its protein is CASQGGLPTDTQYF.

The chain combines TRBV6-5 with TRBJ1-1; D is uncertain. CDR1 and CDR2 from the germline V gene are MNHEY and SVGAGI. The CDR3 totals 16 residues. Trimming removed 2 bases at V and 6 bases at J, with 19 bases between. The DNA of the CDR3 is TGTGCCAGCAGTTACGGTAGAACGGGGATAAGGGCTGAAGCTTTCTTT. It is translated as CASSYGRTGIRAEAFF.

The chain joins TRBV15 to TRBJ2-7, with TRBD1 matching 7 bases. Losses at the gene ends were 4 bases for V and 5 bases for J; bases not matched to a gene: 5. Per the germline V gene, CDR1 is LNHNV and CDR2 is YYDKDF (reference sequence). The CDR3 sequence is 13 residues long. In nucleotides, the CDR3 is TGTGCCACCAGCACGGACAGGCTTCACGAGCAGTACTTC. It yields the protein CATSTDRLHEQYF. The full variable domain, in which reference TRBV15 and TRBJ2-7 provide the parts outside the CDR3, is DAMVIQNPRYQVTQFGKPVTLSCSQTLNHNVMYWYQQKSSQAPKLLFHYYDKDFNNEADTPDNFQSRRPNTSFCFLDIRSPGLGDTAMYLCATSTDRLHEQYFGPGTRLTVT.

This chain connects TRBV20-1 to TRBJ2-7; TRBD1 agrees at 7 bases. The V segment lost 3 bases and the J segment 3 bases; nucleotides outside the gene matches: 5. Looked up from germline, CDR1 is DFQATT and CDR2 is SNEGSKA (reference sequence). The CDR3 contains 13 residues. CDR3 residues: CSASRDRIYEQYF. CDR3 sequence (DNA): TGCAGTGCTAGCCGGGACAGAATCTACGAGCAGTACTTC.

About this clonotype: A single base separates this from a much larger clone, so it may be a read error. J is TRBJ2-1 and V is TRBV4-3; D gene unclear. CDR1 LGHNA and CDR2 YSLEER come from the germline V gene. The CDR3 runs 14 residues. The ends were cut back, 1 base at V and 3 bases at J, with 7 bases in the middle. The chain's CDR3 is CASSQVHCYNEQFF. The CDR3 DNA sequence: TGCGCCAGCAGCCAAGTACACTGCTACAATGAGCAGTTCTTC.

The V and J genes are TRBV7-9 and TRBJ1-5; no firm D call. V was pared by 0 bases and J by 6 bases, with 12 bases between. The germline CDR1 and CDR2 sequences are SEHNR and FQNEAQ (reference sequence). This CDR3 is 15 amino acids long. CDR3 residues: CASSLAFAASQPQHF. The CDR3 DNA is TGTGCCAGCAGCTTAGCCTTCGCGGCCAGTCAGCCCCAGCATTTT.

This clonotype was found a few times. This CDR3 is CASTLLAGGPETQYF. CDR3 coding DNA: TGTGCCAGCACCCTACTAGCGGGGGGGCCGGAGACCCAGTACTTC. The chain links TRBV6-1 to TRBJ2-5; 13 bases line up with TRBD2. The CDR3 extends over 15 amino acids. Trimming removed 7 bases from V and 5 bases from J; junction bases left unmatched: 7. Germline V gene data show CDR1 as MNHNS and CDR2 as SASEGT.

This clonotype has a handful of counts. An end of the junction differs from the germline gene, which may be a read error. CDR3 coding DNA: TGTGCTAGCAGCGCGGACATGGGGGCCTCCCTCAACGAGCAGTACTTC. Translating gives CASSADMGASLNEQYF. The chain combines TRBV7-7 with TRBJ2-7; possible D gene TRBD1, 6 bases. From germline, CDR1 is SSHAT and CDR2 FNYEAQ (reference sequence). This CDR3 comprises 16 residues.

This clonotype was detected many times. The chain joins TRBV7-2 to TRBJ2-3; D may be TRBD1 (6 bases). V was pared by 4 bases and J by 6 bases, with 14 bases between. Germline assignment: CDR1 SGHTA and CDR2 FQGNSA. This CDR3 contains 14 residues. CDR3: CASSSSTGTDTQYF. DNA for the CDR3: TGTGCCAGCAGCTCCTCCACAGGGACCGATACGCAGTATTTT.

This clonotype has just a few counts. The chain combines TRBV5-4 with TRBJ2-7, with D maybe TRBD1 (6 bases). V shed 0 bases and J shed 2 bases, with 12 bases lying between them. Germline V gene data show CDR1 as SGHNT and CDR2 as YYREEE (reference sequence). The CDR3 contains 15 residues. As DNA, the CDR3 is TGTGCCAGCAGCTTGGATCCAGGGGATACCTACGAGCAGTACTTC. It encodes CASSLDPGDTYEQYF.

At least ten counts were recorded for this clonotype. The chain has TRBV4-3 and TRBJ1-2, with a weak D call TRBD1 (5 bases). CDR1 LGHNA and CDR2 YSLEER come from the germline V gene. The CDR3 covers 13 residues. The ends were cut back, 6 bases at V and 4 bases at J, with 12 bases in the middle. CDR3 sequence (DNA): TGCGCCAGCAGGGAAAGCGGGGGCTATGGCTACACCTTC. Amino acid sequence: CASRESGGYGYTF.

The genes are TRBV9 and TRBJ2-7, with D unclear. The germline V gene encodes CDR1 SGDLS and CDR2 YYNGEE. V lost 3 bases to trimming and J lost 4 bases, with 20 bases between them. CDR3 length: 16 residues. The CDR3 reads CASSDNLLAKTYEQYF. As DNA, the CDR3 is TGTGCCAGCAGCGACAACCTCTTGGCCAAAACTTACGAGCAGTACTTC.

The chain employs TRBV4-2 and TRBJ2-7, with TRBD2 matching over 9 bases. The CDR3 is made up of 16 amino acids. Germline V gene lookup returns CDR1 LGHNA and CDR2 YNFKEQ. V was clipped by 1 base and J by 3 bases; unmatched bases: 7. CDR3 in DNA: TGTGCCAGCAGCCAAGCGGCTAGCGGGGTGTTCTACGAGCAGTACTTC. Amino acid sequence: CASSQAASGVFYEQYF.

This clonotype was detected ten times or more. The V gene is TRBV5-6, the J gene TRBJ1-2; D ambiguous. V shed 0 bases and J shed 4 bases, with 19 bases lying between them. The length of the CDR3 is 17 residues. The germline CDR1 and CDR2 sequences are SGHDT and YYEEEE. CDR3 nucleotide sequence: TGTGCCAGCAGCTTGGGCCAGGTTCAGACCAGGATCTATGGCTACACCTTC. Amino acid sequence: CASSLGQVQTRIYGYTF.

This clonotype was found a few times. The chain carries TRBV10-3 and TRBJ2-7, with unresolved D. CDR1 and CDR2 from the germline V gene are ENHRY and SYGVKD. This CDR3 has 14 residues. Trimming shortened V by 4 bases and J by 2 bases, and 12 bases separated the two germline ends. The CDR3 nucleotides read TGTGCCATCAGTGCGGCCGAGAACGCCTACGAGCAGTACTTC. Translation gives CAISAAENAYEQYF.

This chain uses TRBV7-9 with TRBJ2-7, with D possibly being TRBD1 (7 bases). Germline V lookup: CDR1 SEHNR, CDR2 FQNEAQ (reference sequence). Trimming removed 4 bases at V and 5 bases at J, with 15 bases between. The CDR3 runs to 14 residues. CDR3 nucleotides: TGTGCCAGCAGCTCCTCAGGGGGAGGACACGAGCAGTACTTC. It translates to CASSSSGGGHEQYF. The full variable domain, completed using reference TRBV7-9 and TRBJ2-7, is DTGVSQNPRHKITKRGQNVTFRCDPISEHNRLYWYRQTLGQGPEFLTYFQNEAQLEKSRLLSDRFSAERPKGSFSTLEIQRTEQGDSAMYLCASSSSGGGHEQYFGPGTRLTVT.

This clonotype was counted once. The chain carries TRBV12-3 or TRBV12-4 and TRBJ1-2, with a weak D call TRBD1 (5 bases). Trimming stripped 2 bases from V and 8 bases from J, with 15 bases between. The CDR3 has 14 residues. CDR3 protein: CASSLMGTKEGYTF. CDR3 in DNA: TGTGCCAGCAGTTTAATGGGGACGAAGGAGGGCTACACCTTC.

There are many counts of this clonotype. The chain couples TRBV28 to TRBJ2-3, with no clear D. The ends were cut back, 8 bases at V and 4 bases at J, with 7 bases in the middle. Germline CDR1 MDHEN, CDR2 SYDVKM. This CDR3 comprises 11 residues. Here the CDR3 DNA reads TGTGCCAGCGGCACATCAGATACGCAGTATTTT. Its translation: CASGTSDTQYF.

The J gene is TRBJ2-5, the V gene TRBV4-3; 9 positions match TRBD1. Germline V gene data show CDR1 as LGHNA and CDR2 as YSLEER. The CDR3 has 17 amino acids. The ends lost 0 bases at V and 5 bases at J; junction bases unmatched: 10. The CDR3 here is CASSQDVLDRGDETQYF. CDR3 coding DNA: TGCGCCAGCAGCCAAGACGTCCTGGACAGGGGTGACGAGACCCAGTACTTC.

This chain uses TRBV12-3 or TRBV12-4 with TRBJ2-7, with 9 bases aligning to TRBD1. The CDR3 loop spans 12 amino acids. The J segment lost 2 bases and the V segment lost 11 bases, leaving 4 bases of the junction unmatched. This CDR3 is CASGQGPYEQYF. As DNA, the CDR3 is TGTGCCTCCGGACAGGGGCCCTACGAGCAGTACTTC.

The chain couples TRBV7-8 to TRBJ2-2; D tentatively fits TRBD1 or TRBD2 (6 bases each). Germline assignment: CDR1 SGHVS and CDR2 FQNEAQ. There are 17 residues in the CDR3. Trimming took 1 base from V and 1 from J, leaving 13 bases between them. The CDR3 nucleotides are TGTGCCAGCAGCTTAGGGGGGGCACGGCTGAACACCGGGGAGCTGTTTTTT. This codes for CASSLGGARLNTGELFF.